The subject of this entry is one T cell receptor beta chain. This sample stems from a study of blood T cell repertoires in COVID-19. The method was immunoSEQ multiplex PCR; TCRdb's version includes in-frame clones alone and lacks a portion of them. The sample carries over 90,000 clones, more than 75% recorded once. Germline lookup yields CDR1 SGHTS and CDR2 YDEGEE. This CDR3 has 15 residues. V was trimmed by 2 bases and J by 0 bases, leaving 9 bases between them. The V call is TRBV5-8, the J call TRBJ1-3; a weak D match, TRBD1 (5 bases). Sequencing used peripheral blood. The clonotype was recovered from a man aged 50-60 years with active or convalescent COVID-19. CDR3: CASSFQGYSGNTIYF. The CDR3 nucleotides are TGTGCCAGCAGCTTTCAGGGTTACTCTGGAAACACCATATATTTT.